This T cell receptor beta chain derives from a study of blood T cell repertoires in COVID-19. In the original processing: Nucleated cell counts were estimated from reference gene primer amplification. Generated by immunoSEQ multiplex PCR, the TCRdb table keeps only in-frame clones and is missing some. The D gene and trimming were derived from the DNA, and the V and J assignments and clone size from that table. Among about 68,000 clones listed, 90% to 95% were seen once. Trimming shortened V by 1 base and J by 10 bases, and 11 bases separated the two germline ends. The CDR3 consists of 14 residues. CDR1 SEHNR and CDR2 FQNEAQ come from the germline V gene (reference sequence).

This TCR was recovered from a man aged 35 to 55 with COVID-19, enrolled during active disease. Sequenced: peripheral blood. This rearrangement joins TRBV7-9 to TRBJ1-6; maybe TRBD1 (6 bases). In DNA form, the CDR3 reads TGTGCCAGCAGCTTAGATCAGGGGTGGTCACCCCTCCACTTT. This translates into CASSLDQGWSPLHF.